The 22 T cell receptor beta chains in this list originate from one sample, sequenced in a study of technical replicates of blood from several donors. The method was immunoSEQ multiplex PCR; TCRdb's version includes in-frame clones alone and lacks a portion of them. In the table there are under 55,000 clones, approximately 94% of which are singletons. Material for sequencing was T cells isolated from PBMCs. The receptors shown here come from a human donor in good health.

The V gene is TRBV29-1, the J gene TRBJ1-2; D perhaps matches TRBD1 (5 bases). Germline-derived CDR1 and CDR2 are SQVTM and ANQGSEA. The CDR3 covers 13 residues. V lost 3 bases and J lost 2, with 10 bases in between. The CDR3, as DNA: TGCAGCGTTGAGGGCAGGGCGAACTATGGCTACACCTTC. It translates to CSVEGRANYGYTF.

The CDR3 DNA reads TGCGCCAGCCGACTTTCCAGGGATTTCACTGAAGCTTTCTTT. Its translation is CASRLSRDFTEAFF. The V gene is TRBV5-1, the J gene TRBJ1-1; D is perhaps TRBD1 (5 bases). CDR1 is SGHRS, CDR2 YFSETQ, per germline. This CDR3 region has 14 residues. V lost 7 bases and J 4 bases, leaving 17 bases between the germline ends.

Here the CDR3 reads CASSRGGDTEAFF. The CDR3 nucleotides read TGCGCCAGCAGCAGGGGAGGGGACACTGAAGCTTTCTTT. V gene TRBV5-1 combines with J gene TRBJ1-1, with D perhaps TRBD1 (5 bases). Trimming took 4 bases from V and 3 from J, leaving 10 bases between them. Germline CDR1 reads SGHRS; CDR2 reads YFSETQ. This CDR3 has 13 amino acids.

The V call is TRBV27, the J call TRBJ1-2; 11 bases are shared with TRBD1. The ends lost 5 bases at V and 4 bases at J; junction bases unmatched: 6. CDR3 length equals 15 residues. The V gene's germline CDR1 is MNHEY and CDR2 SMNVEV (reference sequence). This CDR3 is CASSTGQGASYGYTF. In nucleotides, the CDR3 is TGTGCCAGCAGTACAGGACAGGGGGCAAGCTATGGCTACACCTTC.

The DNA for the CDR3 is TGTGCCAGCAGCTATCGACAGGGATTTAATGAAAAACTGTTTTTT. Its protein is CASSYRQGFNEKLFF. The chain is built from TRBV11-2 and TRBJ1-4; TRBD1 matches 7 bases. This CDR3 is built from 15 residues. After removal of 4 bases from V and 4 bases from J, the junction contained 6 bases not matched to a gene. From germline, CDR1 is SGHAT and CDR2 FQNNGV.

The rearrangement uses TRBV2 and TRBJ1-1; D might be TRBD1 (5 bases). Trimming took off 9 bases at V and 0 bases at J, with 17 bases between the two ends. This CDR3 has 15 amino acids. CDR1 SNHLY and CDR2 FYNNEI come from the germline V gene. The CDR3 spells CASSPGEGMNTEAFF. In DNA form, the CDR3 reads TGTGCCAGTTCCCCCGGGGAGGGGATGAACACTGAAGCTTTCTTT.

The chain is built from TRBV19 and TRBJ1-5; D perhaps matches TRBD1 (6 bases). V lost 11 bases, J lost 4 bases, and 12 bases lay in between. The CDR3 length is 12 residues. Germline CDR1 LNHDA, CDR2 SQIVND (reference sequence). This CDR3 reads CAGGGLNQPQHF. Here the CDR3 DNA reads TGTGCCGGGGGGGGGCTTAATCAGCCCCAGCATTTT.

This chain uses TRBV7-6 with TRBJ2-1; 13 positions match TRBD2. Germline-derived CDR1 and CDR2 are SGHVS and FNYEAQ. CDR3 length equals 19 residues. The J segment lost 5 bases and the V segment lost 1 base, leaving 11 bases of the junction unmatched. The CDR3 reads CASSLVYPSGLAGDNEQFF. Here the CDR3 DNA reads TGTGCCAGCAGCTTAGTATATCCGAGCGGACTAGCGGGAGACAATGAGCAGTTCTTC.

This chain joins TRBV4-3 and TRBJ2-1; D perhaps matches TRBD2 (5 bases). CDR1 is LGHNA and CDR2 is YSLEER in the germline V gene. V was cut by 6 bases and J by 0 bases, with 9 bases left in between. The CDR3 is 14 residues long. The CDR3 DNA reads TGCGCCAGCAGTACGGGGAGCTCCTACAATGAGCAGTTCTTC. This sequence encodes CASSTGSSYNEQFF.

The CDR3 DNA sequence: TGTGCCAGCTCACCAGATAGCGGCCTATACGAGCAGTACTTC. Protein product: CASSPDSGLYEQYF. The chain couples TRBV18 to TRBJ2-7; TRBD2 might be the D (6 bases). Trimming removed 2 bases from V and 4 bases from J, with 12 bases in between. There are 14 residues in the CDR3. Germline CDR1 reads KGHSH; CDR2 reads LQKENI.

The DNA of the CDR3 is TGTGCCAGCAGCTATAATCAGCCCCAGCATTTT. Translating gives CASSYNQPQHF. J is TRBJ1-5 and V is TRBV2; D remains unclear. The length of the CDR3 is 11 residues. The V end was cut by 6 bases, the J end by 4 bases, with 4 bases between. CDR1 and CDR2 (germline): SNHLY, FYNNEI.

This clone was recorded only once. The chain has TRBV7-9 and TRBJ2-2, with TRBD2 identical over 7 bases. J lost 0 bases, V lost 5 bases, and 9 bases had no gene match. CDR1 is SEHNR and CDR2 is FQNEAQ in the germline V gene (reference sequence). CDR3 length equals 17 residues. CDR3 region: CASSPWGGTSNTGELFF. In nucleotides, the CDR3 is TGTGCCAGCAGCCCCTGGGGGGGGACCTCGAACACCGGGGAGCTGTTTTTT.

The J gene is TRBJ2-2, the V gene TRBV10-1, with D possibly being TRBD1 (6 bases). Germline lookup yields CDR1 WNHNN and CDR2 SYGVQD (reference sequence). With 6 bases removed from V and 5 bases from J, the gap between germline ends came to 10 bases. The CDR3 sequence is 13 residues long. The CDR3, as DNA: TGCGCCAGCAGCGGCAGGGGAACCGGGGAGCTGTTTTTT. It codes for CASSGRGTGELFF.

The V and J genes are TRBV28 and TRBJ1-5; the match to TRBD1 covers 9 bases. Trimming at V came to 9 bases and at J to 7 bases, leaving 13 bases not matched to a gene. The CDR3 covers 15 residues. The germline V gene encodes CDR1 MDHEN and CDR2 SYDVKM. CDR3 sequence: CASYTGTGIVQPQHF. The CDR3 region has the DNA TGTGCCAGTTATACCGGGACAGGGATCGTCCAGCCCCAGCATTTT.

The rearrangement joins TRBV29-1 to TRBJ1-1; the match to TRBD1 covers 9 bases. The length of the CDR3 is 14 residues. Germline-derived CDR1 and CDR2 are SQVTM and ANQGSEA. The V gene end was trimmed by 6 bases and the J gene end by 5 bases; junction bases not matched to a gene: 10. Here the CDR3 reads CSVVDRGVRTEAFF. The DNA for the CDR3 is TGCAGCGTCGTGGACAGGGGAGTTCGAACTGAAGCTTTCTTT.

The CDR3 DNA reads TGTGCCAGCAGCTCTGTCTCCGGGGAGCTGTTTTTT. Translation gives CASSSVSGELFF. The chain links TRBV7-9 to TRBJ2-2; D gene uncertain. With 4 bases removed from V and 6 bases from J, the gap between germline ends came to 6 bases. Germline-derived CDR1 and CDR2 are SEHNR and FQNEAQ (reference sequence). The CDR3 sequence is 12 residues long.

The J gene is TRBJ1-3, the V gene TRBV5-4, with no clear D. V was cut by 0 bases and J by 0 bases, with 13 bases left in between. The CDR3 length is 17 residues. The germline V gene has CDR1 SGHNT and CDR2 YYREEE (reference sequence). CDR3 protein: CASSLGGGILSGNTIYF. In DNA, the CDR3 is TGTGCCAGCAGCTTGGGCGGAGGGATCCTCTCTGGAAACACCATATATTTT.

The chain links TRBV2 to TRBJ2-3, with TRBD2 matching 7 bases. The CDR3 length is 15 residues. After removal of 8 bases from V and 0 bases from J, the junction contained 8 bases not matched to a gene. Germline CDR1 reads SNHLY; CDR2 reads FYNNEI. The CDR3 protein is CASGDYALSTDTQYF. The DNA of the CDR3 is TGTGCCAGCGGGGACTATGCTTTAAGCACAGATACGCAGTATTTT.

V and J are TRBV6-6 and TRBJ2-7; D call uncertain. Germline loops: CDR1 MNHNY, CDR2 SVGAGI (reference sequence). Between the trimmed V and J ends, which lost 6 bases and 3 bases, there was a span of 6 bases. The CDR3 spans 11 residues. CDR3 nucleotide sequence: TGTGCCAGCAGATCCAACTACGAGCAGTACTTC. Encoded protein: CASRSNYEQYF.

The chain has TRBV5-1 and TRBJ2-5; 7 bases are shared with TRBD1. V shed 4 bases and J 4 bases; nucleotides not matched to a gene: 4. In germline, CDR1 is SGHRS, CDR2 YFSETQ. There are 13 residues in the CDR3. In nucleotides, the CDR3 is TGCGCCAGCAGCCAAGGACAGGCAGAGACCCAGTACTTC. Its protein is CASSQGQAETQYF.

The rearrangement links TRBV5-1 to TRBJ2-7; no reliable D call. In germline, CDR1 is SGHRS, CDR2 YFSETQ. The V and J ends lost 4 bases and 6 bases respectively, with 20 bases between them. CDR3 length: 15 residues. The CDR3 spells CASSLNDPPFVEQYF. In nucleotides, the CDR3 is TGCGCCAGCAGCCTAAACGATCCCCCATTCGTCGAGCAGTACTTC.

The chain combines TRBV7-6 with TRBJ2-1, with 8 bases matching TRBD2. There are 16 residues in the CDR3. The J segment lost 3 bases and the V segment lost 5 bases, leaving 9 bases of the junction unmatched. Looked up from germline, CDR1 is SGHVS and CDR2 is FNYEAQ. CDR3 coding DNA: TGTGCCAGCAGCCCGCCCCGGCGGGAGGTCTACAATGAGCAGTTCTTC. Translation: CASSPPRREVYNEQFF. Looking up the rest from reference TRBV7-6 and TRBJ2-1 gives the full variable domain: GAGVSQSPRYKVTKRGQDVALRCDPISGHVSLYWYRQALGQGPEFLTYFNYEAQQDKSGLPNDRFSAERPEGSISTLTIQRTEQRDSAMYRCASSPPRREVYNEQFFGPGTRLTVL.